One and the same sample provided the 10 T cell receptor beta chains below, sequenced in a study of PD-1 blockade in classical Hodgkin lymphoma. This sample's time point: cycle 4 day 1 (C4D1), after more than five weeks of nivolumab. No patient escaped relapse after autologous stem cell transplantation, and brentuximab vedotin exposure varied. Purification of CD4+ T cells from thawed PBMCs was achieved by magnetic negative selection. The protocol was immunoSEQ multiplex PCR, while the TCRdb copy is restricted to in-frame clones and leaves out a portion. The data contain roughly 35,000 clones, 90% to 95% of them seen just once; the ten biggest clones take up roughly 0.3%. Sequencing was performed on CD4+ T cells from blood, taken before the fourth cycle of nivolumab. The receptor set was obtained from a human donor with classical Hodgkin lymphoma.

The chain employs TRBV6-4 and TRBJ1-1, with a possible D match to TRBD1 (5 bases). Germline V CDR1 and CDR2: MRHNA, SNTAGT. Trimming pared 6 bases from V and 0 bases from J, leaving 11 bases between. The CDR3 sequence is 14 residues long. The CDR3 DNA reads as TGTGCCAGCAGACTAACAGGCTTGAACACTGAAGCTTTCTTT. Amino acids: CASRLTGLNTEAFF.

V usage is TRBV28 and J usage is TRBJ1-1; 7 positions agree with TRBD1. The germline CDR1 and CDR2 sequences are MDHEN and SYDVKM. V was pared by 6 bases and J by 4 bases, with 5 bases of the junction left unmatched. There are 13 residues in the CDR3. The CDR3 region is CASRTGVGTEAFF. CDR3 coding DNA: TGTGCCAGCAGAACAGGGGTAGGCACTGAAGCTTTCTTT.

The CDR3 region has the DNA TGTGCCAGCAGCGACTCTAGCGGGAGGGCAGGGAATGAGCAGTTCTTC. It is translated as CASSDSSGRAGNEQFF. This chain connects TRBV2 to TRBJ2-1, with TRBD2 matching over 12 bases. CDR1 is SNHLY and CDR2 is FYNNEI in the germline V gene. After removal of 6 bases from V and 7 bases from J, the junction contained 10 bases not matched to a gene. The CDR3 totals 16 residues.

The V gene is TRBV30, the J gene TRBJ2-2; D gene ambiguous. The CDR3 sequence is 12 residues long. With 4 bases removed from V and 6 bases from J, the gap between germline ends came to 9 bases. Germline loops: CDR1 GTSNPN, CDR2 SVGIG (reference sequence). The CDR3 DNA sequence: TGTGCCTGGAATCTTTGGGCCGGGGAGCTGTTTTTT. This translates into CAWNLWAGELFF.

The J gene is TRBJ2-7, the V gene TRBV7-2; the match to TRBD1 covers 9 bases. This CDR3 is 14 amino acids long. CDR1 and CDR2 (germline): SGHTA, FQGNSA. V was pared by 1 base and J by 9 bases, with 7 bases of the junction left unmatched. CDR3 loop: CASSLVAGTGMQYF. The CDR3 DNA is TGTGCCAGCAGCTTAGTAGCCGGGACAGGGATGCAGTACTTC. The variable domain in full, with the rest retrieved from reference TRBV7-2 and TRBJ2-7, is GAGVSQSPSNKVTEKGKDVELRCDPISGHTALYWYRQSLGQGLEFLIYFQGNSAPDKSGLPSDRFSAERTGGSVSTLTIQRTQQEDSAVYLCASSLVAGTGMQYFGPGTRLTVT.

The chain recombines TRBV2 with TRBJ2-4; TRBD1 agrees at 8 bases. Germline CDR1 and CDR2: SNHLY and FYNNEI. Unmatched junction bases numbered 11, after V lost 6 bases and J lost 7 bases. The CDR3 spans 15 residues. CDR3 residues: CASSPAQGAGNIQYF. In nucleotides, the CDR3 is TGTGCCAGCAGCCCAGCCCAGGGGGCGGGGAACATTCAGTACTTC.

The chain combines TRBV5-1 with TRBJ1-5, with TRBD1 matching 7 bases. The CDR3 runs to 14 residues. Germline V lookup: CDR1 SGHRS, CDR2 YFSETQ. Trimming removed 3 bases from V and 4 bases from J; junction bases left unmatched: 4. CDR3 protein: CASSSGQPNQPQHF. Written as DNA, the CDR3 is TGCGCCAGCAGCTCGGGACAGCCTAATCAGCCCCAGCATTTT.

This chain connects TRBV30 to TRBJ2-7, with 8 bases aligning to TRBD1. CDR3 length: 15 amino acids. Germline V gives CDR1 GTSNPN, CDR2 SVGIG (reference sequence). V gave up 0 bases and J gave up 7 bases; unmatched junction bases: 11. Written as DNA, the CDR3 is TGTGCCTGGAGTGTCAGGACAGGGTCCCTCGGGGAGCAGTACTTC. Protein: CAWSVRTGSLGEQYF.

This chain links TRBV7-9 with TRBJ1-2; no clear D gene. The V gene's germline CDR1 is SEHNR and CDR2 FQNEAQ (reference sequence). V was shortened by 5 bases and J by 6 bases, with 19 bases between the two germline ends. The CDR3 loop spans 15 amino acids. This CDR3 reads CASSLSKDTADGYTF. The CDR3 coding sequence is TGTGCCAGCAGCCTCTCCAAAGACACGGCGGATGGCTACACCTTC.

This clone was picked up one time. The rearrangement links TRBV28 to TRBJ2-3, with D hard to call. This CDR3 is built from 15 residues. Germline V gene lookup returns CDR1 MDHEN and CDR2 SYDVKM. Deletions cut 8 bases from V and 2 bases from J, with 17 bases between. The CDR3 loop reads CASASGPIATDTQYF. The CDR3 DNA follows: TGTGCCAGCGCCTCCGGACCGATTGCCACAGATACGCAGTATTTT.